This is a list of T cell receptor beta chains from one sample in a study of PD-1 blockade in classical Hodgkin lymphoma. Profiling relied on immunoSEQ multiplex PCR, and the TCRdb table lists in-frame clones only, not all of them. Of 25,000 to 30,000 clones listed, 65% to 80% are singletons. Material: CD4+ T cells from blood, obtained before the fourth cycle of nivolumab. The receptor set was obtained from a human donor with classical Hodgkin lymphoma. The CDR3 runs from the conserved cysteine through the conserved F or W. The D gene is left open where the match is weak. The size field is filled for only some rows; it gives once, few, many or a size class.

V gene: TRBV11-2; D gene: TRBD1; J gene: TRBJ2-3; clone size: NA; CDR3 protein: CASSLVGGGFADTQYF; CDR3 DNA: TGTGCCAGCAGCTTAGTAGGGGGCGGATTCGCAGATACGCAGTATTTT
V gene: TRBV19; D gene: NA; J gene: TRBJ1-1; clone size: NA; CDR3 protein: CASSTKRQYTEAFF; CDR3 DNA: TGTGCCAGTAGTACAAAGAGACAGTACACTGAAGCTTTCTTT
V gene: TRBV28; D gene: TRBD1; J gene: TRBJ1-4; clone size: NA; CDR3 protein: CASSTMSGQFNEKLFF; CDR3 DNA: TGTGCCAGCAGTACTATGTCGGGACAGTTTAATGAAAAACTGTTTTTT
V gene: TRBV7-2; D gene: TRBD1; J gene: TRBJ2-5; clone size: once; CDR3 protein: CASSLGQAQETQYF; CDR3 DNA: TGTGCCAGCAGCCTGGGACAGGCCCAAGAGACCCAGTACTTC
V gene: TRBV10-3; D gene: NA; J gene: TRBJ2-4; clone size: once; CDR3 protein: CAISAGGTYLAKNIQYF; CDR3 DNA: TGTGCCATCAGCGCCGGAGGGACCTACCTAGCCAAAAACATTCAGTACTTC
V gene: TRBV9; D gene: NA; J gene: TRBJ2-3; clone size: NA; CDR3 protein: CASSVMGIDTQYF; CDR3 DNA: TGTGCCAGCAGCGTAATGGGTATAGATACGCAGTATTTT
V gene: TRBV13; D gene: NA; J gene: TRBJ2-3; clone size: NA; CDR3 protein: CASSLDPTGRWTDTQYF; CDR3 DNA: TGTGCCAGCAGCTTAGATCCGACAGGGAGGTGGACAGATACGCAGTATTTT
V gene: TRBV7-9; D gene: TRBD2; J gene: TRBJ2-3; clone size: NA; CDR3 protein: CASSPLLAGASTDTQYF; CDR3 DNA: TGTGCCAGCAGCCCACTACTAGCGGGAGCTAGCACAGATACGCAGTATTTT
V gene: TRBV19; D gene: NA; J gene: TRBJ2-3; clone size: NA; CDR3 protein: CASTIGGRGHTDTQYF; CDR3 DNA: TGTGCCAGCACCATAGGTGGAAGGGGACACACAGATACGCAGTATTTT
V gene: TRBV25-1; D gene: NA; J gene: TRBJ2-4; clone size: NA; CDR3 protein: CASSLGENIQYF; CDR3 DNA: TGTGCCAGCAGTTTAGGGGAAAACATTCAGTACTTC
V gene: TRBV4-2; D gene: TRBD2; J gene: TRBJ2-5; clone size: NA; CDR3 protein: CASSPSWREGRETQYF; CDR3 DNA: TGTGCCAGCAGCCCGTCTTGGCGGGAGGGCCGTGAGACCCAGTACTTC
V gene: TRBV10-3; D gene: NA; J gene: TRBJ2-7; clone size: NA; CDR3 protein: CAISEISYEQYF; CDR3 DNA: TGTGCCATCAGTGAGATCTCCTACGAGCAGTACTTC
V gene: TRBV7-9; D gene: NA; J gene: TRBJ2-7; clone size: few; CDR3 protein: CASSFVQSSYEQYF; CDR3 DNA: TGTGCCAGCAGCTTCGTCCAGTCTTCGTACGAGCAGTACTTC
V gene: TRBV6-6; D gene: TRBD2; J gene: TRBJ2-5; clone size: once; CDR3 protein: CASSSTTSGVASQYF; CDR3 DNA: TGTGCCAGCAGTTCAACGACTAGCGGGGTCGCCTCGCAGTACTTC
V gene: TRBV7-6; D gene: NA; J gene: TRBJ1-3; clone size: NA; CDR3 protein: CASSLAEIGQGAAGNTIYF; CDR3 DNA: TGTGCCAGCAGCTTAGCGGAAATTGGGCAAGGGGCAGCTGGAAACACCATATATTTT
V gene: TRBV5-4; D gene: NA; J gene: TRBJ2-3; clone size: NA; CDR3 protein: CASSLEGVADTQYF; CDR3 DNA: TGTGCCAGCAGCTTGGAGGGGGTCGCAGATACGCAGTATTTT
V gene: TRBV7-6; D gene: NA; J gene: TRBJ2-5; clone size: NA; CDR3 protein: CASSLARAETQYF; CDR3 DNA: TGTGCCAGCAGCTTAGCAAGGGCGGAGACCCAGTACTTC
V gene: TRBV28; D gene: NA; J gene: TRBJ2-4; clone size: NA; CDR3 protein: CASSSAGTAPKGTNIQYF; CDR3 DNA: TGTGCCAGCAGTTCAGCTGGTACCGCCCCGAAGGGCACAAACATTCAGTACTTC
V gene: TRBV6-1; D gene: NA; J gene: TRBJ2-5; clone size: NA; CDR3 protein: CASTGLALQETQYF; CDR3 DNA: TGTGCCAGCACGGGGCTTGCCCTCCAAGAGACCCAGTACTTC
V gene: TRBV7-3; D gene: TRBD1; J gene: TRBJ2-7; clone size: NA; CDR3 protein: CASSPSPGTGMGSYEQYF; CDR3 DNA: TGTGCCAGCAGCCCTTCCCCCGGGACAGGGATGGGCTCCTACGAGCAGTACTTC
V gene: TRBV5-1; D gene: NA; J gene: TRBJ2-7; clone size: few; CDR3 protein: CASSLSLEGGSHSYEQYF; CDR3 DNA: TGCGCCAGCAGCTTGAGCCTGGAGGGAGGATCCCACTCCTACGAGCAGTACTTC
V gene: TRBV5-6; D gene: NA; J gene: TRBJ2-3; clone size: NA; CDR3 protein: CASSLTDTQYF; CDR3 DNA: TGTGCCAGCAGCTTAACAGATACGCAGTATTTT
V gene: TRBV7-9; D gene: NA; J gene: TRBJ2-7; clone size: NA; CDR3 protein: CASSFEGGGEQYF; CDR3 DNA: TGTGCCAGCAGCTTTGAGGGGGGCGGCGAGCAGTACTTC
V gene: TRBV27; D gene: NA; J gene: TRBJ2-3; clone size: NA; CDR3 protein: CASRGSGSDTQYF; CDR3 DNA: TGTGCCAGCAGGGGATCAGGATCAGATACGCAGTATTTT
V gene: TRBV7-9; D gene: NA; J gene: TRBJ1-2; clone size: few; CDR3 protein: CASSFRAGYGYTF; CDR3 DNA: TGTGCCAGCAGCTTTCGGGCGGGCTATGGCTACACCTTC
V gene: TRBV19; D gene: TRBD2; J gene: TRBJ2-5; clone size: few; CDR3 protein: CASSIRLAGADETQYF; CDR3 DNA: TGTGCCAGTAGTATCCGACTAGCGGGAGCGGATGAGACCCAGTACTTC
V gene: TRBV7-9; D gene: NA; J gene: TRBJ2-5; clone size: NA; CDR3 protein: CASSSRETQYF; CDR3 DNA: TGTGCCAGCAGCTCGCGGGAGACCCAGTACTTC
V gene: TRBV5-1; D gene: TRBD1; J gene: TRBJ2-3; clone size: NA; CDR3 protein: CASSFNRGGTDTQYF; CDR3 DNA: TGCGCCAGCAGCTTTAACAGGGGAGGCACAGATACGCAGTATTTT
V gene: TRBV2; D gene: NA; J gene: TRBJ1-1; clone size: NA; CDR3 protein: CASLGGAEAFF; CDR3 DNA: TGTGCCAGCTTGGGAGGGGCTGAAGCTTTCTTT
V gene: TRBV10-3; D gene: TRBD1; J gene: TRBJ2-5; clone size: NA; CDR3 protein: CAISAGQGVETQYF; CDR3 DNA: TGTGCCATTTCCGCCGGACAGGGCGTAGAGACCCAGTACTTC
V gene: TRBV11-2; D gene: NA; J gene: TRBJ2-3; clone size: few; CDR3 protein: CASSPVGGRTDTQYF; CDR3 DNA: TGTGCCAGCAGCCCTGTGGGGGGCCGCACAGATACGCAGTATTTT
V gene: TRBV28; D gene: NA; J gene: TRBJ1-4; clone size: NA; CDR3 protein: CASSLQPEEKLFF; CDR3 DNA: TGTGCCAGCAGTTTACAGCCCGAGGAAAAACTGTTTTTT
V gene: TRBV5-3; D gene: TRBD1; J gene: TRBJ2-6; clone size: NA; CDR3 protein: CARSLGQGVSGANVLTF; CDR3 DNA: TGTGCCAGAAGCTTGGGACAGGGGGTCTCTGGGGCCAACGTCCTGACTTTC
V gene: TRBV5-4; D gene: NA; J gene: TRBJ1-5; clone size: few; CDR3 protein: CASSFGGSNQPQHF; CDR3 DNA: TGTGCCAGCAGCTTTGGTGGGAGCAATCAGCCCCAGCATTTT
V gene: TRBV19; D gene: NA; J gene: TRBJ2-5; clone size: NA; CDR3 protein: CASRGQYRETQYF; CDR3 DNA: TGTGCCAGTAGGGGGCAGTACCGGGAGACCCAGTACTTC
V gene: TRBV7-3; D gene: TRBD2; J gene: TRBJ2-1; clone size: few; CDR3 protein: CASSRSGSSYNEQFF; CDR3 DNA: TGTGCCAGCAGTCGTAGCGGGAGCTCCTACAATGAGCAGTTCTTC
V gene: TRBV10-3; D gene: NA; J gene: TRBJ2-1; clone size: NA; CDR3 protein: CAISPNPRWNNEQFF; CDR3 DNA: TGTGCCATCAGTCCGAATCCCAGGTGGAACAATGAGCAGTTCTTC
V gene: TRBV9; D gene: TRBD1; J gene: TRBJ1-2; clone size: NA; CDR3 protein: CASSVGTGNYGYTF; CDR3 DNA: TGTGCCAGCAGCGTAGGGACAGGGAACTATGGCTACACCTTC
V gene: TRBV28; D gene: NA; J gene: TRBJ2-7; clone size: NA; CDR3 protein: CASVSGTAYEQYF; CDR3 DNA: TGTGCCAGCGTATCCGGGACCGCCTACGAGCAGTACTTC
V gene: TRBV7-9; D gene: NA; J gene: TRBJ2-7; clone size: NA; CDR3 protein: CASGAQGPVYEQYF; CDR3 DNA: TGTGCCAGCGGTGCCCAGGGTCCTGTCTACGAGCAGTACTTC
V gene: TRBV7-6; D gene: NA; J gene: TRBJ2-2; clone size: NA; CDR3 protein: CASSLMPWPDTGELFF; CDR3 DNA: TGTGCCAGCAGCTTAATGCCCTGGCCAGACACCGGGGAGCTGTTTTTT
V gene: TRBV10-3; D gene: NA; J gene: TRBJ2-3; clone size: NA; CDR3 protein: CAITDDVGTDTQYF; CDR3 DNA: TGTGCCATCACTGACGATGTGGGCACAGATACGCAGTATTTT
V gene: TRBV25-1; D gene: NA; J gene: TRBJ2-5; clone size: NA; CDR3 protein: CASSDYSSKETQYF; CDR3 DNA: TGTGCCAGCAGTGATTATAGTTCCAAAGAGACCCAGTACTTC
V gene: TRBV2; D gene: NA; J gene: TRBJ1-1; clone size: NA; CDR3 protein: CASTPERIQALMNTEAFF; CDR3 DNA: TGTGCCAGCACTCCAGAAAGAATACAGGCCCTTATGAACACTGAAGCTTTCTTT
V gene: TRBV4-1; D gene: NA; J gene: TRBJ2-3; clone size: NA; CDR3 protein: CASSQEGGASTDTQYF; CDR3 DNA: TGCGCCAGCAGCCAAGAAGGGGGGGCTAGCACAGATACGCAGTATTTT
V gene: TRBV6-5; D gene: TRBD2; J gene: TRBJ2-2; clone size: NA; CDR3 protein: CASSWRGGFTGELFF; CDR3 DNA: TGTGCCAGCAGTTGGCGGGGGGGATTCACCGGGGAGCTGTTTTTT
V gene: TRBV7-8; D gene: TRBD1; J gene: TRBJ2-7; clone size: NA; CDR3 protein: CASSPGTDPYEQYF; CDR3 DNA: TGTGCCAGCAGCCCTGGGACAGACCCCTACGAGCAGTACTTC
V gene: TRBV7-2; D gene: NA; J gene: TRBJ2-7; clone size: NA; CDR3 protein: CASSPPGHTYEQYF; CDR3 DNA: TGTGCCAGCAGCCCCCCGGGCCACACCTACGAGCAGTACTTC
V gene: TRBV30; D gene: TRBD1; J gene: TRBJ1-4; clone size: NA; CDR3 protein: CAWSVGQGRNEKLFF; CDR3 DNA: TGTGCCTGGAGTGTGGGACAGGGACGGAATGAAAAACTGTTTTTT
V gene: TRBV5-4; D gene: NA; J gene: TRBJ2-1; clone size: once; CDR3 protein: CASSLGAGSSYNEQFF; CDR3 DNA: TGTGCCAGCAGCTTGGGGGCAGGGAGCTCCTACAATGAGCAGTTCTTC